Below, 21 T cell receptor beta chains from the same sample are listed, as sequenced in a study of identical twins. TCRdb redid the calling of the 5' RACE reads with MiXCR, one entry per CDR3 protein. The sample consists of 400,000 to 500,000 distinct CDR3 sequences, less than 20% of them appearing once. The sample was naive T cells sorted from blood. The receptors shown here come from a man between 45 and 60 years old in good health.

This clonotype showed up many times. The chain has TRBV5-1 and TRBJ2-3; 7 bases align to TRBD2. J gave up 2 bases and V 4 bases, and 10 bases lay outside the gene matches. The germline CDR1 and CDR2 sequences are SGHRS and YFSETQ. The CDR3 length is 16 residues. CDR3 loop: CASSRGTGGHTDTQYF. For the CDR3, the DNA is TGCGCCAGCAGCCGGGGGACGGGGGGTCACACAGATACGCAGTATTTT.

The genes are TRBV29-1 and TRBJ2-3, with 9 nucleotides matching TRBD2. V was clipped by 7 bases and J by 9 bases; unmatched bases: 8. This CDR3 contains 12 residues. In germline, CDR1 is SQVTM, CDR2 ANQGSEA. This CDR3 is CSGDSGGGTQYF. The CDR3 coding sequence is TGCAGCGGGGATAGCGGGGGCGGAACGCAGTATTTT.

The sample holds a few counts of this clonotype. The chain carries TRBV27 and TRBJ2-4; 7 bases are a match to TRBD2. The germline gives CDR1 MNHEY, CDR2 SMNVEV (reference sequence). Losses at the gene ends were 2 bases for V and 3 bases for J; bases not matched to a gene: 7. The CDR3 contains 16 residues. The DNA of the CDR3 is TGTGCCAGCAGTTTAGGGCGGGAGATCGTCAAAAACATTCAGTACTTC. Amino acid sequence: CASSLGREIVKNIQYF.

This clonotype was counted a few times. Here the CDR3 reads CSAYRDYGNEQFF. The CDR3 coding sequence is TGCAGTGCTTACCGGGACTACGGCAATGAGCAGTTCTTC. This chain links TRBV20-1 with TRBJ2-1; 7 nucleotides match TRBD2. Looked up from germline, CDR1 is DFQATT and CDR2 is SNEGSKA (reference sequence). After removal of 5 bases from V and 6 bases from J, the junction contained 7 bases not matched to a gene. This CDR3 has 13 amino acids.

This clonotype was picked up a small number of times. The chain links TRBV9 to TRBJ2-7, with 10 bases lining up with TRBD1. This CDR3 is built from 16 residues. V lost 4 bases, J lost 0 bases, and 7 bases stayed unmatched. The germline gives CDR1 SGDLS, CDR2 YYNGEE. CDR3 sequence (DNA): TGTGCCAGCAGCCCACGACAGGGGGCCGCCTCCTACGAGCAGTACTTC. Its protein product is CASSPRQGAASYEQYF.

V gene TRBV7-3 combines with J gene TRBJ2-2; a possible D gene is TRBD2 (5 bases). Deletions cut 5 bases from V and 8 bases from J, with 12 bases between. The CDR3 runs 13 residues. Germline CDR1 reads SGHTA; CDR2 reads FQGTGA. The DNA of the CDR3 is TGTGCCAGCAGCCTAGCTAGGGATGGGGAGCTGTTTTTT. Translating it yields CASSLARDGELFF.

This clonotype was seen once. The V and J genes are TRBV28 and TRBJ2-2, with unresolved D. The CDR3 is 15 amino acids. CDR1 and CDR2 from the germline V gene are MDHEN and SYDVKM. The V and J ends lost 3 bases and 7 bases respectively, with 15 bases between them. CDR3 amino acids: CASSFDGRFGGELFF. The CDR3 DNA is TGTGCCAGCAGTTTCGATGGCCGGTTCGGCGGGGAGCTGTTTTTT.

This clonotype was recorded a few times. The chain carries TRBV12-3 or TRBV12-4 and TRBJ1-1; 7 bases are shared with TRBD1. The CDR3 loop spans 13 amino acids. The ends lost 4 bases at V and 4 bases at J; junction bases unmatched: 3. The CDR3 region is CASSSTGVTEAFF. DNA for the CDR3: TGTGCCAGCAGTTCCACAGGGGTCACTGAAGCTTTCTTT.

This clonotype came up many times. This chain joins TRBV7-2 and TRBJ2-4; D gene ambiguous. CDR3 length: 13 residues. From germline, CDR1 is SGHTA and CDR2 FQGNSA. The V end lost 5 bases, the J end lost 9 bases, and 14 bases lay between the germline ends. CDR3 DNA: TGTGCCAGCAGCATCTCCAGTTATAGCATTCAGTACTTC. This translates into CASSISSYSIQYF.

The sample holds many counts of this clonotype. The J gene is TRBJ1-5, the V gene TRBV27; D might be TRBD1 (6 bases). This CDR3 has 13 amino acids. With 4 bases removed from V and 6 bases from J, the gap between germline ends came to 10 bases. Germline V lookup: CDR1 MNHEY, CDR2 SMNVEV (reference sequence). The CDR3 reads CASSSLQGQPQHF. The CDR3 DNA reads TGTGCCAGCAGTTCGCTACAGGGTCAGCCCCAGCATTTT.

In this sample, this clonotype turned up many times. V is TRBV20-1 and J is TRBJ1-1; D ambiguous. V was clipped by 5 bases and J by 7 bases, with 14 bases between them. The germline CDR1 and CDR2 sequences are DFQATT and SNEGSKA (reference sequence). The CDR3 is made up of 12 amino acids. The CDR3 spells CSARLRIREAFF. The CDR3 DNA sequence: TGCAGTGCTCGTTTGAGGATCCGTGAAGCTTTCTTT.

The J gene is TRBJ2-2, the V gene TRBV12-3 or TRBV12-4; TRBD1 agrees at 7 bases. The CDR3 sequence is 15 residues long. V was clipped by 7 bases and J by 2 bases; unmatched bases: 7. CDR3 DNA: TGTGCCAGCACAGAAGGGACAGCTAACACCGGGGAGCTGTTTTTT. Translation: CASTEGTANTGELFF.

This clonotype has a count of ten or more. This chain joins TRBV5-1 and TRBJ2-6; D is unclear. V was pared by 0 bases and J by 0 bases, with 13 bases between. Germline V gene data show CDR1 as SGHRS and CDR2 as YFSETQ. This CDR3 contains 18 residues. The CDR3 coding sequence is TGCGCCAGCAGCTTGGGGGCAGCCCTTTCCTCTGGGGCCAACGTCCTGACTTTC. Translating gives CASSLGAALSSGANVLTF. The full variable domain, in which reference TRBV5-1 and TRBJ2-6 provide the parts outside the CDR3, is KAGVTQTPRYLIKTRGQQVTLSCSPISGHRSVSWYQQTPGQGLQFLFEYFSETQRNKGNFPGRFSGRQFSNSRSEMNVSTLELGDSALYLCASSLGAALSSGANVLTFGAGSRLTVL.

In its sample, this clonotype was seen many times. This CDR3 reads CASSQDRGSNQPQHF. For the CDR3, the DNA is TGTGCCAGCAGTCAGGACAGGGGTAGCAATCAGCCCCAGCATTTT. V is TRBV12-3 or TRBV12-4 and J is TRBJ1-5, with 9 bases identical to TRBD1. V was clipped by 5 bases and J by 0 bases; unmatched bases: 2. The CDR3 runs 15 residues.

This clonotype was seen repeatedly, ten times or more. The chain recombines TRBV29-1 with TRBJ2-1, with 13 bases lining up with TRBD2. The CDR3 totals 17 residues. V lost 3 bases, J lost 0 bases, and 5 bases stayed unmatched. Germline CDR1 reads SQVTM; CDR2 reads ANQGSEA. This CDR3 is CSVDGTSGDISYNEQFF. The CDR3, as DNA: TGCAGCGTTGATGGGACTAGCGGGGACATCTCCTACAATGAGCAGTTCTTC.

The V gene is TRBV2, the J gene TRBJ2-7; D not certain. The CDR3 loop spans 13 amino acids. Deletions cut 3 bases from V and 4 bases from J, with 10 bases between. CDR1 is SNHLY and CDR2 is FYNNEI in the germline V gene. CDR3 in amino acids: CASSENSGYEQYF. DNA of the CDR3: TGTGCCAGCAGTGAGAACAGTGGGTACGAGCAGTACTTC.

This clonotype was counted ten times or more. This sequence joins TRBV20-1 and TRBJ2-1, with D uncertain. The V end was cut by 0 bases, the J end by 2 bases, with 8 bases between. The CDR3 has 14 residues. CDR1 and CDR2 (germline): DFQATT, SNEGSKA (reference sequence). CDR3: CSARERGPYNEQFF. Written as DNA, the CDR3 is TGCAGTGCTAGAGAACGAGGACCCTACAATGAGCAGTTCTTC.

This clonotype was recorded at least ten times. The chain has TRBV20-1 and TRBJ2-3; TRBD2 agrees at 9 bases. Germline lookup yields CDR1 DFQATT and CDR2 SNEGSKA (reference sequence). V dropped 6 bases and J dropped 4; count of bases not matched to a gene: 11. The CDR3 runs 15 residues. Here the CDR3 reads CSARGPSGRPDTQYF. The CDR3 DNA sequence: TGCAGTGCACGCGGCCCCAGCGGGAGGCCAGATACGCAGTATTTT.

The chain has TRBV29-1 and TRBJ2-3; 11 bases agree with TRBD2. Germline CDR1 reads SQVTM; CDR2 reads ANQGSEA. J lost 1 base, V lost 4 bases, and 1 base had no gene match. The CDR3 length is 14 residues. CDR3 protein: CSVGLAGRTDTQYF. In DNA form, the CDR3 reads TGCAGCGTTGGACTAGCGGGGCGCACAGATACGCAGTATTTT.

Ten or more counts support this clonotype. The rearrangement joins TRBV6-2 or TRBV6-3 to TRBJ2-7; D uncertain. This CDR3 has 17 residues. The germline gives CDR1 MNHEY, CDR2 SVGEGT. Trimming stripped 2 bases from V and 0 bases from J, with 17 bases between. The CDR3: CASSYLARQGISYEQYF. The CDR3 DNA is TGTGCCAGCAGTTACCTCGCCCGACAAGGCATCTCCTACGAGCAGTACTTC.

Ten or more counts support this clonotype. The chain carries TRBV7-9 and TRBJ1-6, with D hard to call. The germline V gene encodes CDR1 SEHNR and CDR2 FQNEAQ (reference sequence). Trimming left V 1 base short and J 0 bases short, with 4 bases between. The CDR3 has 15 amino acids. CDR3 region: CASSLGSSYNSPLHF. The CDR3 DNA sequence: TGTGCCAGCAGCTTAGGGAGCTCCTATAATTCACCCCTCCACTTT.